This T cell receptor beta chain was found in a study of blood T cell repertoires in COVID-19. Study-wide background: The study drew acute and convalescent COVID-19 samples from the United States, Italy and Spain. T cells, B-cell-depleted T cells, or PBMCs provided the cDNA or gDNA that served as material.

Original analysis: For nucleated cells, counts were estimated from reference gene primer amplification. TCRdb keeps only in-frame clones here, not all; method: immunoSEQ multiplex PCR. For V, J and clone size, that table is used; D and trimming come from the DNA. This table holds around 56,000 clones, about 93% found once. J was trimmed by 0 bases and V by 8 bases; bases with no gene match: 2. Germline loops: CDR1 GTSNPN, CDR2 SVGIG (reference sequence). The CDR3 runs to 13 residues. The sequence came from an elderly man with acute or convalescent COVID-19. Sequencing used peripheral blood. V and J are TRBV30 and TRBJ1-3; 9 bases are shared with TRBD1. CDR3 residues: CAGDRVSGNTIYF. In nucleotides, the CDR3 is TGTGCCGGGGACAGGGTCTCTGGAAACACCATATATTTT.